The 26 T cell receptor beta chains reported below all come from one sample, sequenced in a study of cytomegalovirus exposure and HLA in healthy donors. Libraries were prepared by immunoSEQ multiplex PCR; TCRdb keeps only in-frame clonotypes and omits some of them. The sample lists a few hundred thousand clones; about 86% were seen once. The sample was PBMCs. These receptors originate from a woman aged 18-29 years in good health and CMV-seronegative.

A note on this clone: The same CDR3 also results from other DNA sequences found in this sample. The rearrangement uses TRBV5-1 and TRBJ2-2; 10 positions agree with TRBD1. After removal of 0 bases from V and 5 bases from J, the junction contained 1 base not matched to a gene. The CDR3 runs 15 residues. Germline V gives CDR1 SGHRS, CDR2 YFSETQ. CDR3 sequence (DNA): TGCGCCAGCAGCTTGGGGACAGGGGGGACCGGGGAGCTGTTTTTT. As protein: CASSLGTGGTGELFF.

The rearrangement uses TRBV5-4 and TRBJ2-1, with a weak D call TRBD2 (7 bases). CDR3 length: 13 residues. Germline-derived CDR1 and CDR2 are SGHNT and YYREEE (reference sequence). Trimming cost V 2 bases and J 12 bases, with 15 bases left between them. CDR3 sequence reads: CASSFRGGFGQFF. CDR3 in DNA: TGTGCCAGCAGCTTCAGGGGAGGGTTCGGGCAGTTCTTC. The full variable domain, its missing parts supplied by reference TRBV5-4 and TRBJ2-1, is ETGVTQSPTHLIKTRGQQVTLRCSSQSGHNTVSWYQQALGQGPQFIFQYYREEENGRGNFPPRFSGLQFPNYSSELNVNALELDDSALYLCASSFRGGFGQFFGPGTRLTVL.

This clone was found a few times. This chain joins TRBV5-1 and TRBJ1-6, with D unclear. Trimming took off 5 bases at V and 0 bases at J, with 12 bases between the two ends. The CDR3 runs 16 residues. CDR1 SGHRS and CDR2 YFSETQ come from the germline V gene. CDR3 amino acids: CASRPQELSYNSPLHF. The CDR3 DNA follows: TGCGCCAGCAGACCTCAGGAACTCTCCTATAATTCACCCCTCCACTTT.

The chain uses TRBV30 and TRBJ1-4; D is perhaps TRBD1 (6 bases). From germline, CDR1 is GTSNPN and CDR2 SVGIG (reference sequence). V lost 0 bases, J lost 7 bases, and 15 bases lay in between. The CDR3 totals 15 residues. The CDR3 DNA reads TGTGCCTGGAGTGTAGGCGGGGGCTTGGGTGAAAAACTGTTTTTT. Amino acids: CAWSVGGGLGEKLFF.

This sequence joins TRBV5-1 and TRBJ2-3, with D tentatively TRBD2 (6 bases). The CDR3 is 16 residues long. Trimming left V 0 bases short and J 5 bases short, with 16 bases between. The germline gives CDR1 SGHRS, CDR2 YFSETQ. Here the CDR3 DNA reads TGCGCCAGCAGCTTGGTTAGTGGGAGGCCCGGAGATACGCAGTATTTT. Its translation: CASSLVSGRPGDTQYF. The whole variable domain, remainder taken from reference TRBV5-1 and TRBJ2-3, is KAGVTQTPRYLIKTRGQQVTLSCSPISGHRSVSWYQQTPGQGLQFLFEYFSETQRNKGNFPGRFSGRQFSNSRSEMNVSTLELGDSALYLCASSLVSGRPGDTQYFGPGTRLTVL.

V is TRBV5-1 and J is TRBJ1-4; 7 bases align to TRBD1. This CDR3 contains 16 residues. Unmatched junction bases numbered 5, after V lost 3 bases and J lost 0 bases. Germline V gene lookup returns CDR1 SGHRS and CDR2 YFSETQ. The DNA of the CDR3 is TGCGCCAGCAGCTCTGGGACAGTTGCAACTAATGAAAAACTGTTTTTT. Translation: CASSSGTVATNEKLFF.

J is TRBJ1-2 and V is TRBV18; TRBD1 matches 10 bases. CDR3 length: 15 amino acids. The ends lost 0 bases at V and 3 bases at J; junction bases unmatched: 1. CDR1 is KGHSH and CDR2 is LQKENI in the germline V gene. The CDR3 DNA follows: TGTGCCAGCTCACCACCCGGGACAGGGGACTATGGCTACACCTTC. As protein: CASSPPGTGDYGYTF. The whole variable domain, filled in from reference TRBV18 and TRBJ1-2, reads NAGVMQNPRHLVRRRGQEARLRCSPMKGHSHVYWYRQLPEEGLKFMVYLQKENIIDESGMPKERFSAEFPKEGPSILRIQQVVRGDSAAYFCASSPPGTGDYGYTFGSGTRLTVV.

This chain connects TRBV30 to TRBJ1-2; 7 nucleotides align to TRBD1. Germline lookup yields CDR1 GTSNPN and CDR2 SVGIG (reference sequence). J lost 6 bases, V lost 2 bases, and 3 bases had no gene match. This CDR3 spans 12 amino acids. As DNA, the CDR3 is TGTGCCTGGAGTAATAGGGGGCATGGCTACACCTTC. This translates into CAWSNRGHGYTF. The full variable domain, rest sourced from reference TRBV30 and TRBJ1-2, is SQTIHQWPATLVQPVGSPLSLECTVEGTSNPNLYWYRQAAGRGLQLLFYSVGIGQISSEVPQNLSASRPQDRQFILSSKKLLLSDSGFYLCAWSNRGHGYTFGSGTRLTVV.

The chain employs TRBV2 and TRBJ1-5; 12 bases are shared with TRBD1. The J segment lost 1 base and the V segment lost 6 bases, leaving 1 base of the junction unmatched. Germline CDR1 reads SNHLY; CDR2 reads FYNNEI. CDR3 size: 15 residues. DNA for the CDR3: TGTGCCAGCAGAGGGACAGGGGGCAGCAATCAGCCCCAGCATTTT. It codes for CASRGTGGSNQPQHF. The entire variable domain, with the rest obtained from reference TRBV2 and TRBJ1-5, is as follows: EPEVTQTPSHQVTQMGQEVILRCVPISNHLYFYWYRQILGQKVEFLVSFYNNEISEKSEIFDDQFSVERPDGSNFTLKIRSTKLEDSAMYFCASRGTGGSNQPQHFGDGTRLSIL.

This clone appeared once. This sequence joins TRBV10-2 and TRBJ2-5; TRBD1 aligns across 8 bases. V lost 5 bases, J lost 5 bases, and 7 bases stayed unmatched. The CDR3 has 14 residues. Germline-derived CDR1 and CDR2 are WSHSY and SAAADI. The CDR3 nucleotides read TGCGCCAGCAGTAGGACAGGGTATTACGAGACCCAGTACTTC. Protein sequence: CASSRTGYYETQYF.

V is TRBV2 and J is TRBJ1-6, with D unresolved. This CDR3 comprises 12 residues. The V end lost 7 bases, the J end lost 4 bases, and 5 bases lay between the germline ends. From germline, CDR1 is SNHLY and CDR2 FYNNEI. CDR3 coding DNA: TGTGCCAGCACACGGTATAATTCACCCCTCCACTTT. Translating gives CASTRYNSPLHF. Based on the CDR3 plus reference TRBV2 and TRBJ1-6, the full variable domain is EPEVTQTPSHQVTQMGQEVILRCVPISNHLYFYWYRQILGQKVEFLVSFYNNEISEKSEIFDDQFSVERPDGSNFTLKIRSTKLEDSAMYFCASTRYNSPLHFGNGTRLTVT.

The chain carries TRBV5-1 and TRBJ2-7; 8 bases are a match to TRBD1. The V segment lost 4 bases and the J segment 3 bases; nucleotides outside the gene matches: 3. CDR3 length: 13 residues. Germline-derived CDR1 and CDR2 are SGHRS and YFSETQ. CDR3: CASSPGGIYEQYF. CDR3 bases: TGCGCCAGCAGCCCAGGGGGCATCTACGAGCAGTACTTC.

V and J are TRBV18 and TRBJ2-2; the match to TRBD2 covers 7 bases. The CDR3 loop spans 15 amino acids. The V and J ends lost 2 bases and 1 base, in that order; junction bases with no gene match: 1. Germline V gene lookup returns CDR1 KGHSH and CDR2 LQKENI. The DNA for the CDR3 is TGTGCCAGCTCACCAGGCGGGGGGAACACCGGGGAGCTGTTTTTT. The encoded protein is CASSPGGGNTGELFF.

This clone was seen more than once but under ten times. The chain links TRBV18 to TRBJ2-7; D perhaps matches TRBD1 (5 bases). With 0 bases removed from V and 5 bases from J, the gap between germline ends came to 8 bases. This CDR3 has 13 residues. Germline V CDR1 and CDR2: KGHSH, LQKENI. CDR3 residues: CASSPPGVHEQYF. CDR3 nucleotides: TGTGCCAGCTCACCACCAGGGGTGCACGAGCAGTACTTC.

V gene TRBV5-1 combines with J gene TRBJ2-3; 7 bases map to TRBD1. V trimming: 6 bases; J trimming: 1 base; junction bases outside the gene matches: 2. The CDR3 totals 13 residues. CDR1 SGHRS and CDR2 YFSETQ come from the germline V gene. The CDR3 coding sequence is TGCGCCAGCAATACAGGGGGCACAGATACGCAGTATTTT. Translation: CASNTGGTDTQYF. Variable domain in full (rest from reference TRBV5-1 and TRBJ2-3): KAGVTQTPRYLIKTRGQQVTLSCSPISGHRSVSWYQQTPGQGLQFLFEYFSETQRNKGNFPGRFSGRQFSNSRSEMNVSTLELGDSALYLCASNTGGTDTQYFGPGTRLTVL.

The rearrangement uses TRBV28 and TRBJ2-1; 9 bases map to TRBD2. The CDR3 covers 15 residues. Germline CDR1 reads MDHEN; CDR2 reads SYDVKM. V dropped 8 bases and J dropped 6; count of bases not matched to a gene: 11. The CDR3 nucleotides read TGTGCCAGCTCACGCCGCGGGGGGGCAAGCAATGAGCAGTTCTTC. It specifies CASSRRGGASNEQFF.

Written as DNA, the CDR3 is TGTGCCAGCAGCTTACGACTAGCGGGAGGGACTTTAGCTTATACGCAGTATTTT. Protein sequence: CASSLRLAGGTLAYTQYF. V and J are TRBV5-5 and TRBJ2-3; 14 nucleotides agree with TRBD2. The V and J ends lost 2 bases and 7 bases, in that order; junction bases with no gene match: 12. Germline V gene sequence: CDR1 SGHKS, CDR2 YYEKEE (reference sequence). This CDR3 has 18 residues.

The rearrangement uses TRBV10-3 and TRBJ1-1; TRBD1 aligns across 7 bases. The V segment lost 3 bases and the J segment 3 bases; nucleotides outside the gene matches: 10. The CDR3 has 16 amino acids. Germline CDR1 and CDR2: ENHRY and SYGVKD. The CDR3 bases are TGTGCCATCAGTGAAATCCCAACAGGGGACCACACTGAAGCTTTCTTT. It yields the protein CAISEIPTGDHTEAFF.

The sample holds one count of this clone. This chain uses TRBV11-3 with TRBJ2-7; a possible D gene is TRBD2 (6 bases). V was cut by 1 base and J by 12 bases, with 22 bases left in between. In germline, CDR1 is SGHNT, CDR2 YENEEA. The CDR3 spans 15 residues. The CDR3 DNA reads TGTGCCAGCAGCTTAGTCAACCGGGACCCGGGGGTTCGGTACTTC. Translation: CASSLVNRDPGVRYF.

This clone was recorded only once. This chain joins TRBV28 and TRBJ1-2, with D possibly being TRBD1 (6 bases). Trimming cost V 5 bases and J 14 bases, with 15 bases left between them. The CDR3 covers 11 residues. CDR1 is MDHEN, CDR2 SYDVKM, per germline. CDR3 sequence: CASSARDKETF. The CDR3 DNA follows: TGTGCCAGCAGTGCCCGGGACAAGGAAACCTTC.

This chain connects TRBV7-8 to TRBJ2-7; TRBD2 agrees at 8 bases. With 5 bases clipped from V and 2 bases from J, the junction kept 5 bases outside the gene matches. Looked up from germline, CDR1 is SGHVS and CDR2 is FQNEAQ. This CDR3 is built from 14 residues. Here the CDR3 reads CASSLGGEAYEQYF. CDR3 in DNA: TGTGCCAGCAGCCTCGGGGGGGAAGCCTACGAGCAGTACTTC. The whole variable domain, remainder taken from reference TRBV7-8 and TRBJ2-7, is GAGVSQSPRYKVAKRGQDVALRCDPISGHVSLFWYQQALGQGPEFLTYFQNEAQLDKSGLPSDRFFAERPEGSVSTLKIQRTQQEDSAVYLCASSLGGEAYEQYFGPGTRLTVT.

This clone occurred once. V is TRBV2 and J is TRBJ2-7; 11 nucleotides line up with TRBD1. The germline gives CDR1 SNHLY, CDR2 FYNNEI. V dropped 3 bases and J dropped 2; count of bases not matched to a gene: 3. The CDR3 length is 15 residues. CDR3 region: CASSEGQGVAYEQYF. The CDR3, as DNA: TGTGCCAGCAGTGAGGGACAGGGGGTAGCCTACGAGCAGTACTTC.

The chain recombines TRBV7-2 with TRBJ1-1, with D uncertain. In germline, CDR1 is SGHTA, CDR2 FQGNSA. The ends were cut back, 5 bases at V and 8 bases at J, with 15 bases in the middle. The CDR3 has 13 residues. CDR3 nucleotide sequence: TGTGCCAGCAGCCATGGGAGCGGCGGGGAAGCTTTCTTT. Protein: CASSHGSGGEAFF. Filled out from reference TRBV7-2 and TRBJ1-1, the complete variable domain reads GAGVSQSPSNKVTEKGKDVELRCDPISGHTALYWYRQSLGQGLEFLIYFQGNSAPDKSGLPSDRFSAERTGGSVSTLTIQRTQQEDSAVYLCASSHGSGGEAFFGQGTRLTVV.

The V and J genes are TRBV6-5 and TRBJ1-2, with D uncertain. The CDR3 length is 14 residues. Trimming removed 4 bases at V and 5 bases at J, with 14 bases between. The V gene's germline CDR1 is MNHEY and CDR2 SVGAGI. In nucleotides, the CDR3 is TGTGCCAGCAGTTTACAGACCGAGGGATATGGCTACACCTTC. Encoded protein: CASSLQTEGYGYTF.

CDR3 loop: CASSSLNGELFF. The CDR3 coding sequence is TGTGCCAGCAGCTCCTTAAACGGGGAGCTGTTTTTT. V gene TRBV11-2 combines with J gene TRBJ2-2; no clear D. Germline CDR1 SGHAT, CDR2 FQNNGV. There are 12 residues in the CDR3. Trimming left V 4 bases short and J 7 bases short, with 7 bases between.

The chain combines TRBV18 with TRBJ1-6; tentative D call: TRBD1 (6 bases). The CDR3 totals 15 residues. Per germline, CDR1 KGHSH and CDR2 LQKENI. The ends were cut back, 3 bases at V and 10 bases at J, with 16 bases in the middle. The CDR3 DNA reads TGTGCCAGCTCACCGGGACAAGGAACACGATCACCCCTCCACTTT. As protein: CASSPGQGTRSPLHF.